Listed here are 29 T cell receptor beta chains from one sample, sequenced in a study of response to subunit inactivated influenza vaccine. A single record per CDR3 protein comes from TCRdb applying MiXCR to the RT-PCR reads. The sample lists around 850,000 distinct CDR3 sequences, under 20% seen once, with under 13% in the top ten. The sequences come from PBMCs from blood, collected 5 days after vaccination. The receptors stem from a man aged 50-60 years who received an inactivated influenza vaccine.

The gene calls are TRBV3-1 and TRBJ2-7, with TRBD2 identical over 15 bases. Germline values: CDR1 LGHDT, CDR2 YNNKEL (reference sequence). With 1 base clipped from V and 5 bases from J, the junction kept 3 bases outside the gene matches. The length of the CDR3 is 16 residues. CDR3 coding DNA: TGTGCCAGCAGCCAAGCCCGGACTAGCGGGGGGGACGAGCAGTACTTC. Its translation: CASSQARTSGGDEQYF.

This clonotype occurred many times. The rearrangement links TRBV12-3 or TRBV12-4 to TRBJ1-2, with D hard to call. The CDR3 spans 11 residues. V was clipped by 5 bases and J by 7 bases, with 8 bases between them. Written as DNA, the CDR3 is TGTGCCAGCAGTCCAAGTTCTGGCTACACCTTC. Residues: CASSPSSGYTF.

The chain is built from TRBV12-3 or TRBV12-4 and TRBJ2-7, with a possible D match to TRBD2 (5 bases). V lost 10 bases, J lost 7 bases, and 17 bases lay in between. The CDR3 consists of 12 residues. CDR3 bases: TGTGCCACCCAGACGGCCGGCGGGGAGCAGTACTTC. This translates into CATQTAGGEQYF.

Ten or more counts support this clonotype. This chain links TRBV5-6 with TRBJ1-6; D gene ambiguous. Trimming removed 3 bases at V and 10 bases at J, with 20 bases between. CDR1 and CDR2 (germline): SGHDT, YYEEEE. The CDR3 length is 16 residues. Here the CDR3 reads CASSWAYLGQDSPLHF. The CDR3 bases are TGTGCCAGCAGCTGGGCCTATCTAGGCCAAGACTCACCCCTCCACTTT.

This clonotype turned up a few times. The chain joins TRBV29-1 to TRBJ2-5; D not certain. Germline V lookup: CDR1 SQVTM, CDR2 ANQGSEA. V lost 4 bases and J 5 bases, leaving 11 bases between the germline ends. CDR3 length equals 12 residues. The CDR3 DNA reads TGCAGCGTTGGGTCTGGGAAGGAGACCCAGTACTTC. The encoded protein is CSVGSGKETQYF.

The chain is built from TRBV11-2 and TRBJ2-2, with 13 bases identical to TRBD2. The junction had 7 bases not matched to a gene; V was cut back by 7 bases and J by 8 bases. CDR3 length equals 15 residues. Germline-derived CDR1 and CDR2 are SGHAT and FQNNGV. CDR3 coding DNA: TGTGCCAGCACCGGGACTAGCGGGGTTGCAGGGGAGCTGTTTTTT. Protein: CASTGTSGVAGELFF.

This clonotype was recorded a few times. The chain recombines TRBV11-2 with TRBJ2-3; TRBD2 is a possible D gene (5 bases). CDR1 is SGHAT and CDR2 is FQNNGV in the germline V gene. V was shortened by 5 bases and J by 0 bases, with 24 bases between the two germline ends. The CDR3 spans 19 residues. DNA of the CDR3: TGTGCCAGCAGCCGTGCCCGGGGTGTCGGCACCTCTAGCACAGATACGCAGTATTTT. This translates into CASSRARGVGTSSTDTQYF.

J is TRBJ1-4 and V is TRBV25-1; D might be TRBD1 (5 bases). V gave up 4 bases and J gave up 8 bases, with 11 bases separating them. Germline V gene lookup returns CDR1 MGHDK and CDR2 SYGVNS. CDR3 length: 13 residues. The CDR3: CASSVGVYEKLFF. In nucleotides, the CDR3 is TGTGCCAGCAGTGTGGGGGTCTACGAAAAACTGTTTTTT.

The table lists this clonotype with a few counts. The chain recombines TRBV28 with TRBJ1-1, with no clear D. The germline CDR1 and CDR2 sequences are MDHEN and SYDVKM. The CDR3 is 15 amino acids. The V end lost 2 bases, the J end lost 1 base, and 11 bases lay between the germline ends. CDR3 sequence (DNA): TGTGCCAGCAGTTTAGCCCCACCTTCGAACACTGAAGCTTTCTTT. This codes for CASSLAPPSNTEAFF.

The chain is built from TRBV7-6 and TRBJ2-1; 12 positions agree with TRBD1. CDR3 size: 18 residues. V shed 4 bases, J shed 8 bases, and the junction held 15 bases outside the gene matches. The V gene's germline CDR1 is SGHVS and CDR2 FNYEAQ. The CDR3 bases are TGTGCCAGCAGCTCAAAATCCCGGGACAGGGGGCGCAACGATGAGCAGTTCTTC. Translating it yields CASSSKSRDRGRNDEQFF.

This clonotype was observed a few times. This chain uses TRBV28 with TRBJ2-5; 7 bases align to TRBD2. Germline V CDR1 and CDR2: MDHEN, SYDVKM. After removal of 4 bases from V and 5 bases from J, the junction contained 7 bases not matched to a gene. CDR3 size: 14 residues. CDR3 sequence reads: CASSSPRGVETQYF. The CDR3, as DNA: TGTGCCAGCAGTTCGCCCCGGGGGGTGGAGACCCAGTACTTC.

The sample holds a few counts of this clonotype. J is TRBJ1-5 and V is TRBV10-3; D gene ambiguous. The CDR3 consists of 13 residues. Germline CDR1 reads ENHRY; CDR2 reads SYGVKD. V was clipped by 5 bases and J by 8 bases, with 13 bases between them. Here the CDR3 DNA reads TGTGCCATCAGTAGCCAGGCTGGGGAGCCCCAGCATTTT. This translates into CAISSQAGEPQHF.

There are many counts of this clonotype. V and J are TRBV20-1 and TRBJ2-3; D might be TRBD2 (6 bases). The CDR3 contains 15 residues. The V gene's germline CDR1 is DFQATT and CDR2 SNEGSKA (reference sequence). Trimming left V 3 bases short and J 1 base short, with 14 bases between. The CDR3 spells CSASTREKGTDTQYF. CDR3 bases: TGCAGTGCTAGCACTCGGGAGAAGGGCACAGATACGCAGTATTTT.

V gene TRBV28 combines with J gene TRBJ2-5; 11 nucleotides line up with TRBD2. V dropped 5 bases and J dropped 4; count of bases not matched to a gene: 6. The CDR3 is made up of 15 amino acids. The germline V gene has CDR1 MDHEN and CDR2 SYDVKM. CDR3 residues: CASSLAGLAAETQYF. As DNA, the CDR3 is TGTGCCAGCAGTCTGGCGGGACTAGCGGCAGAGACCCAGTACTTC.

This clonotype was recorded at least ten times. V gene TRBV29-1 combines with J gene TRBJ2-7; D gene unclear. Germline assignment: CDR1 SQVTM and CDR2 ANQGSEA. Trimming stripped 4 bases from V and 2 bases from J, with 15 bases between. The CDR3 totals 14 residues. CDR3 coding DNA: TGCAGCGTTGCCGCGCCTCAGGCCCCCTACGAGCAGTACTTC. This encodes CSVAAPQAPYEQYF.

The rearrangement joins TRBV12-3 or TRBV12-4 to TRBJ1-4, with 8 bases matching TRBD1. Trimming at V came to 5 bases and at J to 8 bases, leaving 10 bases not matched to a gene. This CDR3 comprises 15 residues. CDR3 amino acids: CASSPRQGFYEKLFF. The CDR3 DNA reads as TGTGCCAGCAGTCCCCGACAGGGGTTTTACGAAAAACTGTTTTTT.

V and J are TRBV5-1 and TRBJ2-7, with TRBD2 as a possible D gene (6 bases). With 10 bases removed from V and 3 bases from J, the gap between germline ends came to 14 bases. This CDR3 contains 12 residues. Per germline, CDR1 SGHRS and CDR2 YFSETQ. The CDR3 loop reads CASSREDYEQYF. CDR3 in DNA: TGCGCCTCCTCGCGGGAAGACTACGAGCAGTACTTC.

This clonotype came up many times. The chain links TRBV7-2 to TRBJ2-5; the D gene is possibly TRBD1 (5 bases). Per germline, CDR1 SGHTA and CDR2 FQGNSA. The CDR3 consists of 14 residues. V lost 4 bases and J 4 bases, leaving 13 bases between the germline ends. This chain's CDR3 is CASSSDSRPETQYF. CDR3 DNA sequence: TGTGCCAGCAGCTCCGACAGCCGTCCAGAGACCCAGTACTTC.

The DNA for the CDR3 is TGTGCCACCAGCAGAGGTGGCGCGAACTATGGCTACACCTTC. Protein product: CATSRGGANYGYTF. The V gene is TRBV15, the J gene TRBJ1-2; D remains unclear. The CDR3 extends over 14 amino acids. Per the germline V gene, CDR1 is LNHNV and CDR2 is YYDKDF (reference sequence). The V end lost 1 base, the J end lost 2 bases, and 8 bases lay between the germline ends.

This clonotype has a handful of counts. Here the CDR3 reads CASSGMGTTSNEQFF. The CDR3 DNA reads TGTGCCAGCAGTGGGATGGGGACTACCTCCAATGAGCAGTTCTTC. The V gene is TRBV25-1, the J gene TRBJ2-1; 7 bases agree with TRBD2. Germline V gene data show CDR1 as MGHDK and CDR2 as SYGVNS. The CDR3 spans 15 residues. With 4 bases clipped from V and 6 bases from J, the junction kept 9 bases outside the gene matches.

This clonotype was recorded at least ten times. The genes are TRBV7-8 and TRBJ2-1; 7 bases are shared with TRBD2. The CDR3 has 12 residues. Losses at the gene ends were 3 bases for V and 7 bases for J; bases not matched to a gene: 0. The germline gives CDR1 SGHVS, CDR2 FQNEAQ. CDR3 sequence reads: CASSFGRNEQFF. The DNA of the CDR3 is TGTGCCAGCAGCTTCGGGAGGAATGAGCAGTTCTTC.

This clonotype was picked up many times. At one end, the junction sequence differs from germline, possibly due to a read error. This rearrangement joins TRBV5-1 to TRBJ2-5; TRBD2 aligns across 7 bases. CDR3 size: 14 residues. The germline V gene has CDR1 SGHRS and CDR2 YFSETQ. The CDR3 protein is CASSPGGVQETQYF. The CDR3 DNA is TGTGCCAGCTCACCGGGGGGAGTACAAGAGACCCAGTACTTC. Supplemented by reference TRBV5-1 and TRBJ2-5, the full variable domain reads KAGVTQTPRYLIKTRGQQVTLSCSPISGHRSVSWYQQTPGQGLQFLFEYFSETQRNKGNFPGRFSGRQFSNSRSEMNVSTLELGDSALYLCASSPGGVQETQYFGPGTRLLVL.

This chain connects TRBV12-3 or TRBV12-4 to TRBJ2-5; 8 nucleotides align to TRBD2. There are 17 residues in the CDR3. The ends lost 5 bases at V and 5 bases at J; junction bases unmatched: 16. CDR3 coding DNA: TGTGCCAGCAGTCCCTCCCACTTAGCGGGGCCCTTCGAGACCCAGTACTTC. It yields the protein CASSPSHLAGPFETQYF.

This clonotype was counted only a few times. This sequence joins TRBV7-2 and TRBJ2-7, with TRBD2 as a possible D gene (6 bases). CDR1 is SGHTA, CDR2 FQGNSA, per germline. This CDR3 is 15 amino acids long. Trimming took off 1 base at V and 2 bases at J, with 12 bases between the two ends. The CDR3 region is CASSLVTGEPYEQYF. CDR3 DNA sequence: TGTGCCAGCAGCTTAGTAACGGGGGAGCCCTACGAGCAGTACTTC.

The V call is TRBV5-4, the J call TRBJ2-1; 14 bases are a match to TRBD2. V was clipped by 2 bases and J by 1 base; unmatched bases: 8. This CDR3 contains 19 residues. The germline gives CDR1 SGHNT, CDR2 YYREEE (reference sequence). CDR3 DNA: TGTGCCAGCAGCTTATCGGGACTAGCGGGAGTCCCATCCTACAATGAGCAGTTCTTC. Protein product: CASSLSGLAGVPSYNEQFF.

The V and J genes are TRBV28 and TRBJ2-7; 12 bases are shared with TRBD2. The CDR3 runs 18 residues. Germline CDR1 reads MDHEN; CDR2 reads SYDVKM. Germline trimming cut 8 bases from V and 0 bases from J; bases unmatched to any gene: 14. CDR3 sequence (DNA): TGTGCCAGCTATCCCCGAGGACTAGCGGGATCCTACTCCTACGAGCAGTACTTC. Encoded protein: CASYPRGLAGSYSYEQYF.

Ten or more counts support this clonotype. A much larger clonotype is one base distant, so this may be a read error. The chain carries TRBV5-6 and TRBJ2-7; D not resolved. The CDR3 sequence is 11 residues long. Per germline, CDR1 SGHDT and CDR2 YYEEEE. Here the CDR3 reads CASSFSSEQYF. CDR3 DNA: TGTGCCAGCAGCTTCTCCTCCGAGCAGTACTTC.

This clonotype appeared a few times. The chain employs TRBV6-5 and TRBJ2-3, with D maybe TRBD2 (5 bases). V was cut by 0 bases and J by 1 base, with 17 bases left in between. This CDR3 is built from 18 residues. Per germline, CDR1 MNHEY and CDR2 SVGAGI. The CDR3 DNA follows: TGTGCCAGCAGTTACTCGTCTCTAGGAGGCTCACGCACAGATACGCAGTATTTT. It specifies CASSYSSLGGSRTDTQYF.

The gene calls are TRBV29-1 and TRBJ2-1, with D tentatively TRBD1 (5 bases). Germline-derived CDR1 and CDR2 are SQVTM and ANQGSEA. V was cut by 6 bases and J by 12 bases, with 24 bases left in between. This CDR3 comprises 14 residues. CDR3 protein: CSVGHRLGMIGQFF. The CDR3 DNA reads TGCAGCGTCGGACACCGCCTGGGTATGATAGGGCAGTTCTTC.